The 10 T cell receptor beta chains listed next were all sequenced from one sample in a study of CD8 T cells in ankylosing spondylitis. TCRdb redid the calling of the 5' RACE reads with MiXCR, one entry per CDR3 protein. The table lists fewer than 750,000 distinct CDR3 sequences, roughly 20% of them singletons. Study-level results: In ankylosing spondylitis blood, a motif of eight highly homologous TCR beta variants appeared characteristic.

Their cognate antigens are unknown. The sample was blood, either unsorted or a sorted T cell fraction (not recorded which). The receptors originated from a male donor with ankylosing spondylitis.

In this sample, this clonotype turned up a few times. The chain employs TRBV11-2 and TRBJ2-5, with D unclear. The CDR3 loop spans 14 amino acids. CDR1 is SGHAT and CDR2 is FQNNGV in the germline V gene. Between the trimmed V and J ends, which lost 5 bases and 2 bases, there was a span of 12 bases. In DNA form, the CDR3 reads TGTGCCAGCAGCCCAGATTGGTCACAAGAGACCCAGTACTTC. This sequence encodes CASSPDWSQETQYF.

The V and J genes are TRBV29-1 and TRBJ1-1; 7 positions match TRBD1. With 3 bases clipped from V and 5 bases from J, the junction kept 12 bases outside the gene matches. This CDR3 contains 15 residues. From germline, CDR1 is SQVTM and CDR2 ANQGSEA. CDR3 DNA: TGCAGCGTTGAGAGGGGACAGATCAGGAGGACTGAAGCTTTCTTT. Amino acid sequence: CSVERGQIRRTEAFF. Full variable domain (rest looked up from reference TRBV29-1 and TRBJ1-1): SAVISQKPSRDICQRGTSLTIQCQVDSQVTMMFWYRQQPGQSLTLIATANQGSEATYESGFVIDKFPISRPNLTFSTLTVSNMSPEDSSIYLCSVERGQIRRTEAFFGQGTRLTVV.

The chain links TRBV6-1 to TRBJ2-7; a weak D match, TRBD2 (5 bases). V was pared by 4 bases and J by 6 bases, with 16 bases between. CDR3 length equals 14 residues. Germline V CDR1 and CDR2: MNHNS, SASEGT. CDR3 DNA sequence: TGTGCCAGCAGTGTGGGTTGGGAGCTCGTCGAGCAGTACTTC. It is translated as CASSVGWELVEQYF.

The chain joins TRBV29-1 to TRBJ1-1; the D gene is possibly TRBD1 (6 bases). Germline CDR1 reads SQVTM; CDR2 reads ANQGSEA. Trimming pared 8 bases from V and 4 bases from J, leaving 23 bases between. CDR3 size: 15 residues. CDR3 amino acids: CSFIAALGRGTEAFF. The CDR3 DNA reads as TGCAGCTTCATAGCCGCCCTCGGCAGGGGCACTGAAGCTTTCTTT.

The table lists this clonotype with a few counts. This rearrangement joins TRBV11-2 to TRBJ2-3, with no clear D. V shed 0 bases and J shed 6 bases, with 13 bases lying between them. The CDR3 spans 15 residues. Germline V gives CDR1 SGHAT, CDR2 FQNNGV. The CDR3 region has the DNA TGTGCCAGCAGCTTAGATCTTGGCCCAGCGGATACGCAGTATTTT. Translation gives CASSLDLGPADTQYF.

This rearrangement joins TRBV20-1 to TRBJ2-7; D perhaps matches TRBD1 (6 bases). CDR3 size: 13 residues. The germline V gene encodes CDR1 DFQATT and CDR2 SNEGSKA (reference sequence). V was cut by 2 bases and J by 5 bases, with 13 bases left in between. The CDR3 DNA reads TGCAGTGCTAGACGGATTCAGGGGCACGAGCAGTACTTC. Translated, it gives CSARRIQGHEQYF.

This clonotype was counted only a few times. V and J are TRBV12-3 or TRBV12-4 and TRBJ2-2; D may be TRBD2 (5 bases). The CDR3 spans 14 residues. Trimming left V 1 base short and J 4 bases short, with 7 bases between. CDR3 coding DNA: TGTGCCAGCAGTTTAGTTGGGAGCACCGGGGAGCTGTTTTTT. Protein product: CASSLVGSTGELFF.

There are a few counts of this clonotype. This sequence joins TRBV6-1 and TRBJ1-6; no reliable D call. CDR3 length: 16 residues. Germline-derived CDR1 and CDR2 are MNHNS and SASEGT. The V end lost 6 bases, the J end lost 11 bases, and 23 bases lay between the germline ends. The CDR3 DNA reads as TGTGCCAGCAGCCGAGAAACGGGTCTAACCATTGCACCCCTCCACTTT. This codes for CASSRETGLTIAPLHF.

CDR3 sequence reads: CSAHSGGATNTGELFF. The CDR3 DNA reads TGCAGCGCCCATAGCGGGGGGGCAACTAACACCGGGGAGCTGTTTTTT. V and J are TRBV29-1 and TRBJ2-2; 11 bases match TRBD2. V shed 7 bases and J 2 bases; nucleotides not matched to a gene: 9. Per the germline V gene, CDR1 is SQVTM and CDR2 is ANQGSEA. This CDR3 has 16 residues.

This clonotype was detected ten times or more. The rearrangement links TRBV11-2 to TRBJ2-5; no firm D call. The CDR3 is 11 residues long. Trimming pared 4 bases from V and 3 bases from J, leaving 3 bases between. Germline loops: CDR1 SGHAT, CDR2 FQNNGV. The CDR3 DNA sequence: TGTGCCAGCAGCTCGAAAGAGACCCAGTACTTC. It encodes CASSSKETQYF.